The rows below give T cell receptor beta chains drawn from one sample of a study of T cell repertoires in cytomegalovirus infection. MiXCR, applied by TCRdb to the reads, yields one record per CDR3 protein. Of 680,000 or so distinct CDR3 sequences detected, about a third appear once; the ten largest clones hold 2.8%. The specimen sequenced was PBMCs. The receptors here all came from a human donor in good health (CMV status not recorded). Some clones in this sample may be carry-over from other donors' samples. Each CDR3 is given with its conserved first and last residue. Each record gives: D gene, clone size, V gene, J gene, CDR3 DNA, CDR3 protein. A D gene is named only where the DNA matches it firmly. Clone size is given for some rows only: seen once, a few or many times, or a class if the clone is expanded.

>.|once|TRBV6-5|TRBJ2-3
TGTGCCAGCGCCCGGGACACAGACACAGATACGCAGTATTTT
CASARDTDTDTQYF
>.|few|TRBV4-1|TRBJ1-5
TGCGCCAGCAGCCAAGAGAGGGTTCAGCCCCAGCATTTT
CASSQERVQPQHF
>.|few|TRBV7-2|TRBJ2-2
TGTGCCAGCAGCTTAGCGCGCGGGACAGCGAACACCGGGGAGCTGCTTTTT
CASSLARGTANTGELLF
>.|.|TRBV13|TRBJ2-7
TGTGCCAGCAGCCCCAATTTGGGCAGGAGGTACGAGCAGTACTTC
CASSPNLGRRYEQYF
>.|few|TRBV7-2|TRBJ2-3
TGTGCCAGCAGCTTAAAGTCCTCCTATTCCCGCCGCTATACGCAGTATTTT
CASSLKSSYSRRYTQYF
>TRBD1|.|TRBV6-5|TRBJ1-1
TGTGCCAGCAGTCAATCAGGGGGCTACACTGAAGCTTTCTTT
CASSQSGGYTEAFF
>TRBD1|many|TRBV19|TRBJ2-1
TGTGCCAGTAGTATAGACTCGGGACAGGGGAACAATGAGCAGTTCTTC
CASSIDSGQGNNEQFF
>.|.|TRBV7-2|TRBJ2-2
TGTGCCAGCAGCTTCCAGGTTCGCGACACCGGGGAGCTGTTTTGG
CASSFQVRDTGELFW
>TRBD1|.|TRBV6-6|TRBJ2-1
TGTGCCAGCAGTTCCTCTTGGACAGGGCGGAGCAATGAGCAGTTCTTC
CASSSSWTGRSNEQFF
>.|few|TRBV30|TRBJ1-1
TGTGCCTGGACCCGGGACGACACTGAAGCTTTCTTT
CAWTRDDTEAFF
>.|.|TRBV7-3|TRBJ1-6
TGTGCCAGCAGACTGGACGGAGACGGGGGACCCCTCCACTTT
CASRLDGDGGPLHF
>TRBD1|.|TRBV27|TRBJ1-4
TGTGCCAGCAGTCAAATGACAGGGTTTGGGAAAAAACTGTTTTTT
CASSQMTGFGKKLFF
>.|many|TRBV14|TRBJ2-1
TGTGCCAGCAGCCAAGAGGGTTGGCGGGAGCAGTTCTTC
CASSQEGWREQFF
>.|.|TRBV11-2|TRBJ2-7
TGTGCCAGCAGCTTAAATCGGGTTGGGACGGGACACTACGAGCCGTCCTTC
CASSLNRVGTGHYEPSF
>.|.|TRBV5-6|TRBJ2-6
TGTGCCAGCAGCAGTTACCCCGGATCTGGGGCCAACGTCCTGACTTTC
CASSSYPGSGANVLTF
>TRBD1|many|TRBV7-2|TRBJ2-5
TGTGCCAGCAGCCAGGGGACAGGGTCAGAGACCCAGTACTTC
CASSQGTGSETQYF
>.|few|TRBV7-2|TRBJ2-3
TGTGCCAGCAGCTTGCAGAGGACAGATACGCAGTATTTT
CASSLQRTDTQYF
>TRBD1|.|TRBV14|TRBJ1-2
TGTGCCAGCAGCCAAGATCGAGGACAGGTCTATGGCTACACCTTC
CASSQDRGQVYGYTF
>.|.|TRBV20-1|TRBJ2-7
TGCAGTGCTCTACTCTCAGGGAGGAGCTCCTACGAGCAGTACTTC
CSALLSGRSSYEQYF
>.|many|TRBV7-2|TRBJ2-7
TGTGCCAGCAGCTATCCTCCCTACGAGCAGTACTTC
CASSYPPYEQYF
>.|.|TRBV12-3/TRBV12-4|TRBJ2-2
TGTGCCAGCAGTTCCTACAGGGCCGGGGAGCTGTTTTTT
CASSSYRAGELFF
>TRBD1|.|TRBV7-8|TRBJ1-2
TGTGCCAGCATCGATCGGGGGACAGGGGGCTTGTGGTATGGCTACACCTTC
CASIDRGTGGLWYGYTF
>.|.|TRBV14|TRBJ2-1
TGTGCCAGCAGCCAAGACAGACAGCGCAGCATCTTC
CASSQDRQRSIF
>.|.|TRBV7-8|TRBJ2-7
TGTGCCAGCAGCCCCCCGATGGAGCCCTACGAGCAGTACTTC
CASSPPMEPYEQYF
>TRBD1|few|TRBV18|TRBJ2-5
TGTGCCAGCTCACGCTTCACAGGGGACCTTCAAGAGACCCAGTACTTC
CASSRFTGDLQETQYF
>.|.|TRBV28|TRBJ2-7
TGTGCCAGCAGTTTATGGAGGGGATACGAGCAGTACTTC
CASSLWRGYEQYF
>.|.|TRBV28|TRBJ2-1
TGTGCCAGCAGCCTGATAAGCTCCTACAATGAGCAGTTCTTC
CASSLISSYNEQFF
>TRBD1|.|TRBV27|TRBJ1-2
TGTGCCAGCAGTTCTGCCGGGACAGGGGACTATGGCTACACCTTC
CASSSAGTGDYGYTF
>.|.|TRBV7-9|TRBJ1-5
TGTGCCAGCAGCCGAGGACAAGATAGCAATCAGCCCCATCATTTT
CASSRGQDSNQPHHF
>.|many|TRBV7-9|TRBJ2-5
TGTGCCAGCAGCTTAGTTTCGGCGCAAGAGACCCAGTACTTC
CASSLVSAQETQYF
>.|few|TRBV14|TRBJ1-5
TGTGCCAGCAGCCAAGCGTATGACAGAATAATATGCAATCAGCCCCAGCATTTT
CASSQAYDRIICNQPQHF
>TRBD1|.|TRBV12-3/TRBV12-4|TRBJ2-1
TGTGCCAGCAGTTCCCCTCGACAGGGGGTAAATGAGCAGTTCTTC
CASSSPRQGVNEQFF
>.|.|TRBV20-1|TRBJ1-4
TGCAGTGCGGCGATCGGGGTTAATGAAAAACTGTTTTTT
CSAAIGVNEKLFF
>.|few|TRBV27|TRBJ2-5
TGTGCCAGCAACCACCAAGAGACCCAGTACTTC
CASNHQETQYF
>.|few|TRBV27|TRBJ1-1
TGTGCCAGCAGTTTAATCCCCCGGAACACTGAAGCTTTCTTT
CASSLIPRNTEAFF
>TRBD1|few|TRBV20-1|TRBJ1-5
TGCAGTGCAAAGCCCCCAGGGGGTAGCAATCAGCCCCAGCATTTT
CSAKPPGGSNQPQHF
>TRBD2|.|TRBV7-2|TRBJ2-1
TGTGCCAGCAGATCAACTGGGGGGAGGGGTGAGCAGTTCTTC
CASRSTGGRGEQFF
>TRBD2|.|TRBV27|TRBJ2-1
TGTGCCAGCAGTTCTGGACTAGCGGGCTACAATGAGCAGGTCTTC
CASSSGLAGYNEQVF
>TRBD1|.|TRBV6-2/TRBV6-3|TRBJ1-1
TGTGCCAGCAGAACCTGGACAGGGCTGGGGAACACTGAAGCTTTCTTT
CASRTWTGLGNTEAFF
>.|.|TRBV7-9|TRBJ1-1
TGTGCCAGCAGCTTAACCACCACTGAAGCTTTCTTT
CASSLTTTEAFF
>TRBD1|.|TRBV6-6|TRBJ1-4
TGTGCCAGCAGTCACTGGACAGGGTTTGAAAAACTGTTTTTT
CASSHWTGFEKLFF
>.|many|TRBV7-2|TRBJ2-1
TGTGCCAGCAGCTTAGCGTACGGTGCCTACAATGAGCAGTTCTTC
CASSLAYGAYNEQFF
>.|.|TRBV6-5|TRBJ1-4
TGTGCCAGCAGGACGGACCCCAGGGGAAAACTGTTTTTT
CASRTDPRGKLFF
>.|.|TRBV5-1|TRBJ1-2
TGCGCCAGCAGCTTGGCCCGGGGCCCCTCAACGTACTATGGCTACACCTTC
CASSLARGPSTYYGYTF
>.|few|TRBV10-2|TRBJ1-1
TGCGCCAGCTCGGACGGAGGGATAGGGGAAGCTTTCTTT
CASSDGGIGEAFF
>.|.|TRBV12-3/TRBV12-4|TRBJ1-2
TGTGCCAGCATCGACCGGGACACTTTCTTCTATGGCTACACCTTC
CASIDRDTFFYGYTF
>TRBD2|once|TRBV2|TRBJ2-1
TGTGCCAGCAGTGAAGCGCTTCTGGCGGGAGGGGGGAATGAGCAGTTCTTC
CASSEALLAGGGNEQFF
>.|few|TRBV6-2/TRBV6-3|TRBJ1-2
TGTGCCAGCAACCCCGCCCGGGACCTCGGAGGGTCCTACTATGGCTACACCTTC
CASNPARDLGGSYYGYTF
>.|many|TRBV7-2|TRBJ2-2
TGTGCCAGCAGCTTAGTGGGCAGAAACACCGGGGAGCTGTTTTTT
CASSLVGRNTGELFF
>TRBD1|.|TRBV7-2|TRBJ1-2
TGTGCCAGCAGCTCCCAACAGGGGGCCAGAGGCTACACCTTC
CASSSQQGARGYTF
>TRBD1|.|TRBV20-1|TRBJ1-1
TGCAGTGCGGACAGGGTTGGGACTGAAGCTTTCTTT
CSADRVGTEAFF
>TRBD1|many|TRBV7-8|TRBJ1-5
TGTGCCAGCAGCTTAGCGCGACAGGGGTATCAGCCCCAGCATTTT
CASSLARQGYQPQHF